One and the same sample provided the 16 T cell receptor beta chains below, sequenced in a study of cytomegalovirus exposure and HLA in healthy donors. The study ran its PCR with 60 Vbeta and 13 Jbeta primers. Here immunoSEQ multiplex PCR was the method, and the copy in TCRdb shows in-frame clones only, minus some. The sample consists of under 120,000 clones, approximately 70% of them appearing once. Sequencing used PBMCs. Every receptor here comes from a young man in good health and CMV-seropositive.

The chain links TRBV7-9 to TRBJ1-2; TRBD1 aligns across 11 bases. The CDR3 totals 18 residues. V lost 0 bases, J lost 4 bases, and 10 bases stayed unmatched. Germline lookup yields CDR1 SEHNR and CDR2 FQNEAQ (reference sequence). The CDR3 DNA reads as TGTGCCAGCAGCTTAGCGAAATCCCGGGACAGGGGGATCTATGGCTACACCTTC. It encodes CASSLAKSRDRGIYGYTF.

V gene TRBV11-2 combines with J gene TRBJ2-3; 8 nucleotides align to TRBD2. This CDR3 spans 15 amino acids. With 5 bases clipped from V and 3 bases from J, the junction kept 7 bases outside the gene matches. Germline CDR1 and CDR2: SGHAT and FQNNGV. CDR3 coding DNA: TGTGCCAGCAGCCCAGCGGGAGAGTGGACAGATACGCAGTATTTT. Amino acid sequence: CASSPAGEWTDTQYF.

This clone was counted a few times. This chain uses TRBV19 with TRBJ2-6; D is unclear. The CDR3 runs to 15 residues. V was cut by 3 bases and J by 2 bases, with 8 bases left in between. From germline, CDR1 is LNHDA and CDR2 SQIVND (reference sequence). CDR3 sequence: CASSISSAGANVLTF. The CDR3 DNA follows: TGTGCCAGTAGTATCTCCTCTGCTGGGGCCAACGTCCTGACTTTC.

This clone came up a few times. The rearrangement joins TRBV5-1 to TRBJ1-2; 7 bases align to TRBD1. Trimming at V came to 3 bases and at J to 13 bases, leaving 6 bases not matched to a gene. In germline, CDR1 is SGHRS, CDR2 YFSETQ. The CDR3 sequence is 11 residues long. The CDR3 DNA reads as TGCGCCAGCAGCTCTAACAGGGGTTCCACCTTC. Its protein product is CASSSNRGSTF.

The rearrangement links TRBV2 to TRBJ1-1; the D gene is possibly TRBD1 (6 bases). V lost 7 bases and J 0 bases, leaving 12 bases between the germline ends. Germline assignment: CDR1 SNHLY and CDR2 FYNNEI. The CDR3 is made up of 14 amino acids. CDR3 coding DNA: TGTGCCAGCATGGACAGCCACATGAACACTGAAGCTTTCTTT. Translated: CASMDSHMNTEAFF.

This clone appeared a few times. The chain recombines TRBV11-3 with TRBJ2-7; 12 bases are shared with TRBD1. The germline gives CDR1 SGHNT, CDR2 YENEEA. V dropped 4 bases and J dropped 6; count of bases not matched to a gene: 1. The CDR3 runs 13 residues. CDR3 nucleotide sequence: TGTGCCAGCAGCTCGGGACAGGGGGCCGAGCAGTACTTC. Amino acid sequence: CASSSGQGAEQYF.

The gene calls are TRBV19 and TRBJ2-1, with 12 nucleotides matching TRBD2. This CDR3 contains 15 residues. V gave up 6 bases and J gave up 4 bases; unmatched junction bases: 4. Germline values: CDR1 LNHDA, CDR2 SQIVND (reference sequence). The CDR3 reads CASSLLAGGYNEQFF. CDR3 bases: TGTGCCAGTAGCCTACTAGCGGGGGGTTACAATGAGCAGTTCTTC.

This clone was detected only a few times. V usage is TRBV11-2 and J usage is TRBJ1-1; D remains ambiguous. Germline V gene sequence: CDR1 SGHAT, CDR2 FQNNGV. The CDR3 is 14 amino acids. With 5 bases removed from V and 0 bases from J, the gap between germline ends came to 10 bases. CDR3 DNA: TGTGCCAGCAGCCCGCTAGGCATGAACACTGAAGCTTTCTTT. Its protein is CASSPLGMNTEAFF. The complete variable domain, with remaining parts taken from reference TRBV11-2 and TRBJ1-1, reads EAGVAQSPRYKIIEKRQSVAFWCNPISGHATLYWYQQILGQGPKLLIQFQNNGVVDDSQLPKDRFSAERLKGVDSTLKIQPAKLEDSAVYLCASSPLGMNTEAFFGQGTRLTVV.

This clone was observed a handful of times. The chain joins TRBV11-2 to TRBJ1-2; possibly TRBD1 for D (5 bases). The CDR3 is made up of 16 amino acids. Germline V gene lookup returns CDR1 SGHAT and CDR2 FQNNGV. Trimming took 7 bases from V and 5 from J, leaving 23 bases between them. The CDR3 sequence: CASILNRWGQLYGYTF. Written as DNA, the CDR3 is TGTGCCAGCATCCTAAACCGATGGGGCCAGCTTTATGGCTACACCTTC.

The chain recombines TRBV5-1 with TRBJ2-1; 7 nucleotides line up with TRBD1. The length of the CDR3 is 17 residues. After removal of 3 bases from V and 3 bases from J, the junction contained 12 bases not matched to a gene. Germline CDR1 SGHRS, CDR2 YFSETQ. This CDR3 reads CASSWAEGAANYNEQFF. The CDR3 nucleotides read TGCGCCAGCAGCTGGGCCGAGGGGGCGGCTAACTACAATGAGCAGTTCTTC.

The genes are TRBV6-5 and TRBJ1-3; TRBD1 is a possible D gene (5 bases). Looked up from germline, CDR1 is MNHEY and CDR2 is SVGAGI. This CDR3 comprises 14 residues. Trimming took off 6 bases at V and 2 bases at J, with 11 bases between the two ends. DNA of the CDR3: TGTGCCAGCAGAGACAGCGGGACTGGAAACACCATATATTTT. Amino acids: CASRDSGTGNTIYF.

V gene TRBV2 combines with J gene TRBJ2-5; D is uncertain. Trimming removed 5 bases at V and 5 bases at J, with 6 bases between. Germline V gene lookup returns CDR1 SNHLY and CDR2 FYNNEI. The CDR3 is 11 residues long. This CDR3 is CASSYSETQYF. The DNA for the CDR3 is TGTGCCAGCAGTTATTCTGAGACCCAGTACTTC.

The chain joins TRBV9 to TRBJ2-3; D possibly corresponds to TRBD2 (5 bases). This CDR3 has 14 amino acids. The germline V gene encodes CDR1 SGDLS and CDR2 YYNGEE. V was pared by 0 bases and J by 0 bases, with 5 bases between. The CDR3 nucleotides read TGTGCCAGCAGCGTAGGGACTAGCACAGATACGCAGTATTTT. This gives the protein CASSVGTSTDTQYF. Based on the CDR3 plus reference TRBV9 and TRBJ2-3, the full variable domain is DSGVTQTPKHLITATGQRVTLRCSPRSGDLSVYWYQQSLDQGLQFLIQYYNGEERAKGNILERFSAQQFPDLHSELNLSSLELGDSALYFCASSVGTSTDTQYFGPGTRLTVL.

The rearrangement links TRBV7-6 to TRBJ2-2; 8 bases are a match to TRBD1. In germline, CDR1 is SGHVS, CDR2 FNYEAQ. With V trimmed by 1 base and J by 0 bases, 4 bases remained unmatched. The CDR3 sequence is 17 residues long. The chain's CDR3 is CASSLEGGQANTGELFF. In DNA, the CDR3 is TGTGCCAGCAGCTTAGAGGGGGGACAGGCGAACACCGGGGAGCTGTTTTTT.

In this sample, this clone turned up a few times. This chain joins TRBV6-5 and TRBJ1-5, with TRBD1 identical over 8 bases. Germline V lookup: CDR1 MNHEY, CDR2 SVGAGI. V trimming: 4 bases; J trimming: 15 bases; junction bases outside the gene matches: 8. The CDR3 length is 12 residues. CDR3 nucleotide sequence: TGTGCCAGCAGTTCTCGAGGACAGGGCCGGCATTTT. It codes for CASSSRGQGRHF.

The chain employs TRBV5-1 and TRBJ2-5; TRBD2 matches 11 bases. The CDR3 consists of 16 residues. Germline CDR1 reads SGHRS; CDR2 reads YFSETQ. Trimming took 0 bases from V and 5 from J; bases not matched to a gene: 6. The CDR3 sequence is CASSLAGTSGAETQYF. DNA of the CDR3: TGCGCCAGCAGCTTGGCCGGGACTAGCGGAGCGGAGACCCAGTACTTC.